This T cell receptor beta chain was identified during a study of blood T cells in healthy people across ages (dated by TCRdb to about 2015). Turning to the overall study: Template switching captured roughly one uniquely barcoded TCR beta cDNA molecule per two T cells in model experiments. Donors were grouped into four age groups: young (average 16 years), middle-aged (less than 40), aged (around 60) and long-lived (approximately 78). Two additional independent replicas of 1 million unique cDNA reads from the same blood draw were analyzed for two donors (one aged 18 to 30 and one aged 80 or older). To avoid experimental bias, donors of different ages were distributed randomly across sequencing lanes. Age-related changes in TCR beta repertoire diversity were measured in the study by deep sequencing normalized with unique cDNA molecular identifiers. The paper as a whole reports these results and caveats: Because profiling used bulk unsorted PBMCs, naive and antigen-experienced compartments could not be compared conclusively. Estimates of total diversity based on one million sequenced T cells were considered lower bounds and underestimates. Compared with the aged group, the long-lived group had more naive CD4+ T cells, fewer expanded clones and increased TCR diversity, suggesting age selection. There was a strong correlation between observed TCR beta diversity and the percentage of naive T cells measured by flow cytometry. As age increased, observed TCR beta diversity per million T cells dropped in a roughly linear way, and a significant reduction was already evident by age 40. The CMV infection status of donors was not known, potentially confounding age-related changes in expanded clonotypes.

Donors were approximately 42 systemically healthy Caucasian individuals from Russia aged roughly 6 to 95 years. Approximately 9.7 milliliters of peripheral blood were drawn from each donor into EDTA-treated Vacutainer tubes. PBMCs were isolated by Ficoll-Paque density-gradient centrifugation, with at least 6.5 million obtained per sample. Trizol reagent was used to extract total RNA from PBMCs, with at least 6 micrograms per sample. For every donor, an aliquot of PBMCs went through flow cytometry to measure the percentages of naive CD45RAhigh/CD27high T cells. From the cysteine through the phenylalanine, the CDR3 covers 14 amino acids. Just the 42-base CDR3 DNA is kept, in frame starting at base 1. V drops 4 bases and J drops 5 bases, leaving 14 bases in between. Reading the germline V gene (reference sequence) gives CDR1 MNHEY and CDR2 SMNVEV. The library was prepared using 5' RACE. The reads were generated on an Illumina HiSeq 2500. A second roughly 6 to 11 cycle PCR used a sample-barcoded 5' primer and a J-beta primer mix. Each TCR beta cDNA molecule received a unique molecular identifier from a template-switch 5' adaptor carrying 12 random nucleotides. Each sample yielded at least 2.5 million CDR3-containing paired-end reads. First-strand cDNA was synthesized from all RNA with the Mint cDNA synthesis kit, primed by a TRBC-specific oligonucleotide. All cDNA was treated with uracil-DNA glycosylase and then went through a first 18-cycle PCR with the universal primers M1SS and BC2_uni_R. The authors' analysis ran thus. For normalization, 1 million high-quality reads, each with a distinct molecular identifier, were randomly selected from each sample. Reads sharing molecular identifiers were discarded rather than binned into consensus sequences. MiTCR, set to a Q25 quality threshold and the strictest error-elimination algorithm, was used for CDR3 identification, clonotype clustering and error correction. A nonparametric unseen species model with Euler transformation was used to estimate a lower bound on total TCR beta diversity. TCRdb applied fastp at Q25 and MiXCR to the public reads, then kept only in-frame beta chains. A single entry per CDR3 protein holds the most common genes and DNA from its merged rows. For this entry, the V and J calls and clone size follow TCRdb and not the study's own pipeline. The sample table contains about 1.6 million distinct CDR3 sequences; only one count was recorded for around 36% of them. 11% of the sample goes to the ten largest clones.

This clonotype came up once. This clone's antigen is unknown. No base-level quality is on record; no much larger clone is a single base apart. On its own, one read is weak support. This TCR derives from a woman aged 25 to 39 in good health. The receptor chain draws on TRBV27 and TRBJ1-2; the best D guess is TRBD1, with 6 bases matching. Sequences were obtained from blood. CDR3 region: CASSYTGNEYGYTF. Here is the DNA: TGTGCCAGCAGTTATACAGGGAACGAGTATGGCTACACCTTC.